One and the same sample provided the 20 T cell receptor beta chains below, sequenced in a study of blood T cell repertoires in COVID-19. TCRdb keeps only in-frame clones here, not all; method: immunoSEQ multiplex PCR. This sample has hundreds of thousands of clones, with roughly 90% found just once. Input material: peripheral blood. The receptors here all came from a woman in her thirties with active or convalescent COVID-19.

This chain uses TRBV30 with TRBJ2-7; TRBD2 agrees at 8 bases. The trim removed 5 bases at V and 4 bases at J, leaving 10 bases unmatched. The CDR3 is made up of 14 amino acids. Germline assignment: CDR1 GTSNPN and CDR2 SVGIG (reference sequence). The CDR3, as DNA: TGTGCCTGGGGGACGGGAGGGCCATCTTACGAGCAGTACTTC. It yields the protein CAWGTGGPSYEQYF.

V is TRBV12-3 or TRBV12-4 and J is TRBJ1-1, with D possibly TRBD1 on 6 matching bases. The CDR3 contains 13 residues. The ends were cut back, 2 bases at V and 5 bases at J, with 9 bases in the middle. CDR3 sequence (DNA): TGTGCCAGCAGTTTAAAGGGGGAAACTGAAGCTTTCTTT. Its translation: CASSLKGETEAFF.

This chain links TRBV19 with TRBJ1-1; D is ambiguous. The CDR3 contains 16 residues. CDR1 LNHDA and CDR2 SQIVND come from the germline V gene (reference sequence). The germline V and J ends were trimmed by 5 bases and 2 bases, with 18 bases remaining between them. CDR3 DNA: TGTGCCAGTAGTTTGGAGGGAATATCGCCCAACACTGAAGCTTTCTTT. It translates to CASSLEGISPNTEAFF.

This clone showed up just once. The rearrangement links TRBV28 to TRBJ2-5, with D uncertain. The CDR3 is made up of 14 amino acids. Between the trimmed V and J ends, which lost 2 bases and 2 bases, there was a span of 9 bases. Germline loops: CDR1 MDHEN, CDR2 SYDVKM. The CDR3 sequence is CASSLVGLQETQYF. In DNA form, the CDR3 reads TGTGCCAGCAGTTTAGTTGGGCTGCAAGAGACCCAGTACTTC.

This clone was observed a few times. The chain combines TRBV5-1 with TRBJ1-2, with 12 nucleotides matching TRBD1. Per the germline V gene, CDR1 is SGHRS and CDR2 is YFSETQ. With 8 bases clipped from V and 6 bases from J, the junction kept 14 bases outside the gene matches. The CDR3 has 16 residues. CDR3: CASKYGTGGASDGYTF. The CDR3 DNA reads TGCGCCAGTAAATATGGGACAGGGGGCGCGTCCGATGGCTACACCTTC.

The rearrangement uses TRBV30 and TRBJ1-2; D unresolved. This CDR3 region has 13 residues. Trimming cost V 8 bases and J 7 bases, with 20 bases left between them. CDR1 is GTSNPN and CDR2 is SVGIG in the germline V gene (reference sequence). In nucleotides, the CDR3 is TGTGCCATATGGACGGTTGGAGGTGGTGGCTACACCTTC. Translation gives CAIWTVGGGGYTF.

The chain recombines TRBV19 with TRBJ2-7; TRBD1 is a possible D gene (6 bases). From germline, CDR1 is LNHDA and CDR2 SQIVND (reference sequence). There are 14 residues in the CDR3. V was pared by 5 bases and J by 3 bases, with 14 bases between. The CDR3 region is CASSSGVGVYEQYF. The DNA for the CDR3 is TGTGCCAGTAGTTCAGGGGTAGGGGTCTACGAGCAGTACTTC.

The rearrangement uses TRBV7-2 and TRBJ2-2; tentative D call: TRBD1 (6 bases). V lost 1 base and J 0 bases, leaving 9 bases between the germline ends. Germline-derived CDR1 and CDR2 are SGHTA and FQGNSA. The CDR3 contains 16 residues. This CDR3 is CASSLEGGPNTGELFF. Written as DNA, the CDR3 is TGTGCCAGCAGCTTAGAAGGGGGACCGAACACCGGGGAGCTGTTTTTT.

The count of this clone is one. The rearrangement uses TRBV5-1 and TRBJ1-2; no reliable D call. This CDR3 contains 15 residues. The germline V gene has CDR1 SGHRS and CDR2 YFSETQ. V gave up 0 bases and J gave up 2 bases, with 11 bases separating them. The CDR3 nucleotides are TGCGCCAGCAGCTTGGGACAACCAACCAACTATGGCTACACCTTC. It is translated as CASSLGQPTNYGYTF. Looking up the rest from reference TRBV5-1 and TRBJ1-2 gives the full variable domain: KAGVTQTPRYLIKTRGQQVTLSCSPISGHRSVSWYQQTPGQGLQFLFEYFSETQRNKGNFPGRFSGRQFSNSRSEMNVSTLELGDSALYLCASSLGQPTNYGYTFGSGTRLTVV.

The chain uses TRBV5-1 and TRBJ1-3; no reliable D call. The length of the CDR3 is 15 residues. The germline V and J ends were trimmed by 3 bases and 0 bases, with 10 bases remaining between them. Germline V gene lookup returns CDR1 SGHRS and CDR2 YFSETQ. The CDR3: CASSSTAYSGNTIYF. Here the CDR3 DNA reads TGCGCCAGCAGCTCAACTGCCTACTCTGGAAACACCATATATTTT.

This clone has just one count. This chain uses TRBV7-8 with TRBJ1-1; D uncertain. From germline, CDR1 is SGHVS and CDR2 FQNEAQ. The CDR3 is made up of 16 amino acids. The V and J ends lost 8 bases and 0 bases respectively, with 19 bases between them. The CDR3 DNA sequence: TGTGCCAGCGGCCGAGTAGCTTTCCCCTTGAACACTGAAGCTTTCTTT. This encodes CASGRVAFPLNTEAFF.

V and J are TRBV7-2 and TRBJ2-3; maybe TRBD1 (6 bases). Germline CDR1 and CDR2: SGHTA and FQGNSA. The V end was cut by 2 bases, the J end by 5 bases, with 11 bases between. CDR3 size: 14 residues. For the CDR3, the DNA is TGTGCCAGCAGCTTATCAGGGGCCGGAGATACGCAGTATTTT. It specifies CASSLSGAGDTQYF.

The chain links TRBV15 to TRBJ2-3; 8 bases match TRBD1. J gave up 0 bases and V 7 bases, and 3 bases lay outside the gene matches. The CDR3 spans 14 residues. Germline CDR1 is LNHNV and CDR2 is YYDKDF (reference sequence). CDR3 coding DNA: TGTGCCACCATACGGACAGGGAGCACAGATACGCAGTATTTT. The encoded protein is CATIRTGSTDTQYF.

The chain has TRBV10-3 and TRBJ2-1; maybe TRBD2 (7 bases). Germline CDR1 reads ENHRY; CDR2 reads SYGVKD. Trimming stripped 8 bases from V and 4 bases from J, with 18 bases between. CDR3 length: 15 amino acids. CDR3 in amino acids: CAIGTGGPGYNEQFF. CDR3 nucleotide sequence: TGTGCCATCGGGACCGGGGGGCCTGGTTACAATGAGCAGTTCTTC.

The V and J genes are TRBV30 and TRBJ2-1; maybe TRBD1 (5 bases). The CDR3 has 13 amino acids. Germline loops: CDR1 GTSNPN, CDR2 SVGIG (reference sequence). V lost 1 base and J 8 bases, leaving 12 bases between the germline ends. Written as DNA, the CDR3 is TGTGCCTGGAGTGCGCAGGGAATCCATGAGCAGTTCTTC. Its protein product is CAWSAQGIHEQFF. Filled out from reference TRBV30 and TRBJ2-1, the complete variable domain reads SQTIHQWPATLVQPVGSPLSLECTVEGTSNPNLYWYRQAAGRGLQLLFYSVGIGQISSEVPQNLSASRPQDRQFILSSKKLLLSDSGFYLCAWSAQGIHEQFFGPGTRLTVL.

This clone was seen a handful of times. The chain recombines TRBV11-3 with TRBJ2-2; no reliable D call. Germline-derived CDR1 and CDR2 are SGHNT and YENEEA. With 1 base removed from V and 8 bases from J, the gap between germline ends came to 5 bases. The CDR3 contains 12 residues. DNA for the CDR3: TGTGCCAGCAGCTTAGGAGTGGGGGAGCTGTTTTTT. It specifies CASSLGVGELFF. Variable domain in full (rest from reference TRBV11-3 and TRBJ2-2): EAGVVQSPRYKIIEKKQPVAFWCNPISGHNTLYWYLQNLGQGPELLIRYENEEAVDDSQLPKDRFSAERLKGVDSTLKIQPAELGDSAVYLCASSLGVGELFFGEGSRLTVL.

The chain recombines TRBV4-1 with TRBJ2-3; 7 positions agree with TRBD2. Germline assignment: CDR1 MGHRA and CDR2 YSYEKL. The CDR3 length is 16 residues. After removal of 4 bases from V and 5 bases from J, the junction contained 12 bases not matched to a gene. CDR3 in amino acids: CASSLLLRERGDTQYF. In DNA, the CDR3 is TGCGCCAGCAGCCTCCTATTGCGGGAGAGGGGAGATACGCAGTATTTT.

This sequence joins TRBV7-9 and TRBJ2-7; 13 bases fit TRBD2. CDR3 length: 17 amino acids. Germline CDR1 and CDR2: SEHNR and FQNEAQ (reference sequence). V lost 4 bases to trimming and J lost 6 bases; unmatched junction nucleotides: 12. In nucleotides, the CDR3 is TGTGCCAGCAGCTCCCAACCGGGGACTAGCGGGACCAGCGAGCAGTACTTC. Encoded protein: CASSSQPGTSGTSEQYF. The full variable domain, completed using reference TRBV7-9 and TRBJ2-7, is DTGVSQNPRHKITKRGQNVTFRCDPISEHNRLYWYRQTLGQGPEFLTYFQNEAQLEKSRLLSDRFSAERPKGSFSTLEIQRTEQGDSAMYLCASSSQPGTSGTSEQYFGPGTRLTVT.

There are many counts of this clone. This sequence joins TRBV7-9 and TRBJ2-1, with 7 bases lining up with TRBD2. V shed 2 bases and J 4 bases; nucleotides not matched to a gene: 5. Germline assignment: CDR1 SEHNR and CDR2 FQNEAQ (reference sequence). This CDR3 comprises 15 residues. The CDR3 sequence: CASSLNSGGYNEQFF. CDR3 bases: TGTGCCAGCAGCTTAAATTCGGGGGGATACAATGAGCAGTTCTTC.

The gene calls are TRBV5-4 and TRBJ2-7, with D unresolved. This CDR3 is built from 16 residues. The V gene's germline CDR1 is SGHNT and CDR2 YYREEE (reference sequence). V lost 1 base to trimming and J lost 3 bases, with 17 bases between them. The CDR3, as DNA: TGTGCCAGCAGCTTGAAGGAGCCCATAGATAACTACGAGCAGTACTTC. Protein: CASSLKEPIDNYEQYF.